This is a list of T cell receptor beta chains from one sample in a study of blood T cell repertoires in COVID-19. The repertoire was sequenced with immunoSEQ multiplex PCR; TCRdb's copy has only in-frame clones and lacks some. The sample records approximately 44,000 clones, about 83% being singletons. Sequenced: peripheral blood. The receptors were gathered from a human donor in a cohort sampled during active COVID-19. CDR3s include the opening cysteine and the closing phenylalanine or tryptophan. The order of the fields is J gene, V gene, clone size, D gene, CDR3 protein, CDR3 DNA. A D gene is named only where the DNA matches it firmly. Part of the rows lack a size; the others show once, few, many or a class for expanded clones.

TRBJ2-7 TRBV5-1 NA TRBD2 CASRRVGTSGVDEQYF TGCGCCAGCCGCCGAGTCGGGACTAGCGGGGTCGACGAGCAGTACTTC
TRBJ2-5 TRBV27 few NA CASSLSPETQETQYF TGTGCCAGCAGTTTATCGCCGGAGACCCAAGAGACCCAGTACTTC
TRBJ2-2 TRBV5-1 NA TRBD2 CASSSPGLAGGGELFF TGCGCCAGCAGCTCCCCGGGACTAGCTGGGGGCGGGGAGCTGTTTTTT
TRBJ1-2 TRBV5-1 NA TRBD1 CASREDRVRSGYTF TGCGCCAGCAGGGAGGACAGGGTACGAAGCGGCTACACCTTC
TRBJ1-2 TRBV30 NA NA CAWSPVRDGYTF TGTGCCTGGAGTCCGGTGAGGGATGGCTACACCTTC
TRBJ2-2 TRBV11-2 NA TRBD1 CASSLTGGTTGELFF TGTGCCAGCAGCCTAACAGGGGGCACCACCGGGGAGCTGTTTTTT
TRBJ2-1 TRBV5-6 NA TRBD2 CASSLGLDPYNEQFF TGTGCCAGCAGCTTAGGACTAGATCCCTACAATGAGCAGTTCTTC
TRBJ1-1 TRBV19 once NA CASSVGVNTEAFF TGTGCCAGTAGTGTCGGGGTGAACACTGAAGCTTTCTTT
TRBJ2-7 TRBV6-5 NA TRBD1 CAQTPGTGPYEQYF TGTGCCCAGACTCCCGGGACAGGGCCCTACGAGCAGTACTTC
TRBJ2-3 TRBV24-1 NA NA CATSDLGGTGGTDTQYF TGTGCCACCAGTGATTTGGGAGGGACGGGGGGCACAGATACGCAGTATTTT
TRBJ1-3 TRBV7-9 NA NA CASSSSGSSGNTIYF TGTGCCAGCAGTTCCTCGGGGAGCTCTGGAAACACCATATATTTT
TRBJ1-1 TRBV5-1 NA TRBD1 CASSSTNTGGTEAFF TGCGCCAGCAGCTCCACCAACACAGGGGGCACTGAAGCTTTCTTT
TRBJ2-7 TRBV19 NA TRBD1 CASSIGRDRAYEQYF TGTGCCAGTAGTATAGGAAGGGACAGGGCCTACGAGCAGTACTTC
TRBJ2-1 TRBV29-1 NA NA CSVEDPLAGAHNEQFF TGCAGCGTTGAAGACCCGCTGGCGGGGGCCCACAATGAGCAGTTCTTC
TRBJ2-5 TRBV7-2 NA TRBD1 CASSPRQGTRETQYF TGTGCCAGCAGCCCCCGACAGGGGACCCGGGAGACCCAGTACTTC
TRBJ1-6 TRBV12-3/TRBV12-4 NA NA CASSVTRGSPLHF TGTGCCAGCAGTGTGACTAGGGGTTCACCCCTCCACTTT
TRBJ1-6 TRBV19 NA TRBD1 CASVGGQANSPLHF TGTGCCTCGGTAGGGGGACAGGCTAATTCACCCCTCCACTTT
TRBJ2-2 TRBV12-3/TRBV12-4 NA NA CASRKEDTGELFF TGTGCCAGCAGGAAGGAGGACACCGGGGAGCTGTTTTTT
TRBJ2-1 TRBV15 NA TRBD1 CATSRDRVNEQFF TGTGCCACCAGCAGGGACAGGGTCAATGAGCAGTTCTTC
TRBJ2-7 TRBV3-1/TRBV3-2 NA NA CASSQVGTHLF TGTGCCAGCAGCCAAGTCGGGACTCATCTCTTC
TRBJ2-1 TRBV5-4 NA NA CASSLDRDNEQFF TGTGCCAGCAGCTTGGACAGGGACAATGAGCAGTTCTTC
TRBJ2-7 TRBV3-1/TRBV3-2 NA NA CASSQEFRYEQYF TGTGCCAGCAGCCAAGAATTTCGGTACGAGCAGTACTTC
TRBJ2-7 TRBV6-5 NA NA CASSYSFGQGMNEQYF TGTGCCAGCAGTTATTCGTTCGGGCAGGGAATGAACGAGCAGTACTTC
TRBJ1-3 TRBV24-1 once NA CATIRDSSGNTIYF TGTGCCACGATTCGGGACTCCTCTGGAAACACCATATATTTT
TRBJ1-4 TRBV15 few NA CATRTGEKLFF TGTGCCACCAGAACCGGGGAAAAACTGTTTTTT
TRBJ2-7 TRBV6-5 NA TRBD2 CASSYGTSGGFYEQYF TGTGCCAGCAGTTACGGGACTAGCGGGGGCTTTTACGAGCAGTACTTC
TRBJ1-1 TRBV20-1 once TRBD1 CSAQGQEEAFF TGCAGTGCCCAGGGACAGGAAGAGGCTTTCTTT
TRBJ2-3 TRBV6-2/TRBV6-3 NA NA CASSYSSGDGRLTDTQYF TGTGCCAGCAGTTATAGTTCGGGAGACGGACGACTTACAGATACGCAGTATTTT
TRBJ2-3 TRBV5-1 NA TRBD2 CASSLPSGGATDTQYF TGCGCCAGCAGCTTGCCTAGCGGGGGGGCGACAGATACGCAGTATTTT
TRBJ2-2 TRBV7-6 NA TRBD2 CASSPSVISGVGGELFF TGTGCCAGCAGCCCCTCCGTGATTAGCGGGGTGGGCGGGGAGCTGTTTTTT
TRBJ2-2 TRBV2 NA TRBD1 CASRLGDRVYTGELFF TGTGCCAGCAGATTAGGAGACAGGGTGTACACCGGGGAGCTGTTTTTT
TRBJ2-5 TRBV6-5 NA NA CASARPGGMAQYF TGTGCCAGCGCTCGGCCGGGGGGCATGGCCCAGTACTTC
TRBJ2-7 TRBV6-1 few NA CASSENGGTYEQYF TGTGCCAGCAGTGAAAACGGGGGAACCTACGAGCAGTACTTC
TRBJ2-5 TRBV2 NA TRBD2 CASRIRGGQETQYF TGTGCCAGCAGAATCCGGGGGGGCCAAGAGACCCAGTACTTC
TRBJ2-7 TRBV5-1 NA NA CASRPGTGSYEQYF TGCGCCAGCAGACCCGGGACTGGGTCCTACGAGCAGTACTTC
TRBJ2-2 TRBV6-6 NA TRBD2 CASSYSAGTNGELFF TGTGCCAGCAGTTACTCGGCAGGGACTAATGGGGAGCTGTTTTTT
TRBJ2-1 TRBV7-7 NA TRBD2 CASSLSSGALYNEQFF TGTGCTAGCAGCTTATCGAGCGGGGCATTATACAATGAGCAGTTCTTC
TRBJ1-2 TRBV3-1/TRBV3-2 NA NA CASSQANDRWGYTF TGTGCCAGCAGCCAGGCTAACGACAGGTGGGGCTACACCTTC
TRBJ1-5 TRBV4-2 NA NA CASSQLDGGQSQPQHF TGTGCCAGCAGCCAACTGGACGGGGGGCAAAGCCAGCCCCAGCATTTT
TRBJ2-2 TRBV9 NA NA CASSVLRQTNTGELFF TGTGCCAGCAGCGTGTTAAGACAAACGAACACCGGGGAGCTGTTTTTT
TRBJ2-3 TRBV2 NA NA CASSLLVLGDTQYF TGTGCCAGCAGCCTACTAGTTTTGGGGGATACGCAGTATTTT
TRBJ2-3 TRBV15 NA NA CATSRETGRGTDTQYF TGTGCCACCAGCAGAGAAACAGGGAGGGGCACAGATACGCAGTATTTT
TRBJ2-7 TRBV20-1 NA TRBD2 CSASSSGPSSYEQYF TGCAGTGCTAGTAGTAGCGGGCCGTCTTCCTACGAGCAGTACTTC